Each of the 25 T cell receptor beta chains below was sequenced from the same sample in a study of vaccination effects on CD4 cells after COVID-19. These receptors' antigens are unknown. This table comes from immunoSEQ multiplex PCR, and its TCRdb copy is limited to in-frame clones, with some not included. The profile shows more than 20,000 clones, more than 60% of them singletons. Within the ViraFEST assay, antigen-specific CD4+ T cells underwent expansion with viral peptide pools prior to sequencing. At the end of about 10 days of culture, CD4+ T cells were isolated. Convalescent patients had PCR-confirmed SARS-CoV-2 infection between March and December 2020. The specimen was CD4+ T cells from PBMCs cultured with a peptide pool, collected before COVID-19 vaccination. These receptors were taken from a human donor who had a prior SARS-CoV-2 infection.

This chain uses TRBV24-1 with TRBJ2-2; D may be TRBD1 (8 bases). The CDR3 covers 16 residues. Germline loops: CDR1 KGHDR, CDR2 SFDVKD. Trimming stripped 4 bases from V and 10 bases from J, with 21 bases between. The CDR3 DNA reads as TGTGCCACCAGTGACAACAGGGGGGGCCCCTTGGAGGAGCTGTTTTTT. It codes for CATSDNRGGPLEELFF.

V is TRBV7-9 and J is TRBJ1-3; D possibly corresponds to TRBD1 (6 bases). This CDR3 is built from 14 residues. CDR1 is SEHNR, CDR2 FQNEAQ, per germline (reference sequence). Trimming took off 5 bases at V and 2 bases at J, with 10 bases between the two ends. CDR3 DNA: TGTGCCAGCAGCACCAACAGGGCTGGAAACACCATATATTTT. It yields the protein CASSTNRAGNTIYF.

The chain carries TRBV11-3 and TRBJ2-7, with TRBD2 matching 8 bases. The V segment lost 5 bases and the J segment 7 bases; nucleotides outside the gene matches: 7. Germline V CDR1 and CDR2: SGHNT, YENEEA. This CDR3 spans 13 amino acids. CDR3 nucleotides: TGTGCCAGCAGCCCGGGAGGGCAGAGGGAGCAGTACTTC. Its translation is CASSPGGQREQYF.

This chain links TRBV3-1 (or the pseudogene TRBV3-2) with TRBJ1-2; a possible D gene is TRBD1 (6 bases). Trimming left V 4 bases short and J 2 bases short, with 20 bases between. CDR1 LGHDT and CDR2 YNNKEL come from the germline V gene (reference sequence). There are 17 residues in the CDR3. The CDR3: CASSPTPPTGPNYGYTF. CDR3 nucleotides: TGTGCCAGCAGCCCGACCCCTCCGACAGGACCCAACTATGGCTACACCTTC.

A few counts support this clone. The V gene is TRBV2, the J gene TRBJ2-2; D remains unclear. In germline, CDR1 is SNHLY, CDR2 FYNNEI. The CDR3 is 15 amino acids. Trimming shortened V by 2 bases and J by 7 bases, and 14 bases separated the two germline ends. In nucleotides, the CDR3 is TGTGCCAGCAGTGAAAGAACGCCCATTGGCGGGGAGCTGTTTTTT. Translated: CASSERTPIGGELFF.

The chain carries TRBV27 and TRBJ1-1; D remains ambiguous. This CDR3 comprises 14 residues. V gave up 2 bases and J gave up 0 bases, with 7 bases separating them. Germline values: CDR1 MNHEY, CDR2 SMNVEV (reference sequence). The CDR3 coding sequence is TGTGCCAGCAGTTTAAACGGGATGAACACTGAAGCTTTCTTT. Encoded protein: CASSLNGMNTEAFF.

The rearrangement joins TRBV6-5 to TRBJ1-5, with D unresolved. In germline, CDR1 is MNHEY, CDR2 SVGAGI. With 6 bases removed from V and 0 bases from J, the gap between germline ends came to 12 bases. The CDR3 spans 15 residues. The CDR3 spells CASSTMLNSNQPQHF. Here the CDR3 DNA reads TGTGCCAGCAGCACCATGTTGAATAGCAATCAGCCCCAGCATTTT.

J is TRBJ2-1 and V is TRBV7-9; unclear D gene. The V and J ends lost 4 bases and 10 bases respectively, with 11 bases between them. CDR3 length: 12 residues. Germline values: CDR1 SEHNR, CDR2 FQNEAQ (reference sequence). The CDR3 here is CASSSGVREQFF. The CDR3 coding sequence is TGTGCCAGCAGCTCCGGCGTGCGAGAGCAGTTCTTC.

V gene TRBV4-1 combines with J gene TRBJ1-1; possibly TRBD1 for D (5 bases). V shed 0 bases and J shed 6 bases, with 11 bases lying between them. Germline V CDR1 and CDR2: MGHRA, YSYEKL. The CDR3 has 14 amino acids. The CDR3 sequence is CASSQEGVGAEAFF. As DNA, the CDR3 is TGCGCCAGCAGCCAAGAAGGGGTCGGCGCTGAAGCTTTCTTT.

This clone was seen only once. The V and J genes are TRBV7-2 and TRBJ2-5; 15 nucleotides agree with TRBD2. Germline CDR1 and CDR2: SGHTA and FQGNSA. The CDR3 is made up of 19 amino acids. Trimming took 5 bases from V and 5 from J; bases not matched to a gene: 15. CDR3 loop: CASSPTYIGLAGGLETQYF. CDR3 bases: TGTGCCAGCAGCCCCACATATATCGGACTAGCGGGGGGGCTTGAGACCCAGTACTTC. The variable domain in full, completed from reference TRBV7-2 and TRBJ2-5, reads GAGVSQSPSNKVTEKGKDVELRCDPISGHTALYWYRQSLGQGLEFLIYFQGNSAPDKSGLPSDRFSAERTGGSVSTLTIQRTQQEDSAVYLCASSPTYIGLAGGLETQYFGPGTRLLVL.

The chain recombines TRBV10-3 with TRBJ2-5, with D possibly being TRBD1 (5 bases). Trimming cost V 6 bases and J 5 bases, with 13 bases left between them. Germline V CDR1 and CDR2: ENHRY, SYGVKD. This CDR3 spans 13 amino acids. CDR3 in amino acids: CAIREGVFETQYF. The CDR3, as DNA: TGTGCCATCAGGGAAGGGGTATTCGAGACCCAGTACTTC.

This clone appeared once. The chain combines TRBV27 with TRBJ2-3; no reliable D call. This CDR3 is 13 amino acids long. Germline CDR1 is MNHEY and CDR2 is SMNVEV (reference sequence). Trimming removed 2 bases at V and 2 bases at J, with 5 bases between. This chain's CDR3 is CASSLQDTDTQYF. CDR3 nucleotides: TGTGCCAGCAGTTTACAAGACACAGATACGCAGTATTTT.

CDR3 protein: CASSLRQGYNTEAFF. The DNA for the CDR3 is TGTGCCAGCAGCCTACGACAGGGCTACAACACTGAAGCTTTCTTT. The genes are TRBV4-2 and TRBJ1-1; 7 positions match TRBD1. Germline-derived CDR1 and CDR2 are LGHNA and YNFKEQ. The CDR3 length is 15 residues. The ends lost 4 bases at V and 2 bases at J; junction bases unmatched: 7.

This sequence joins TRBV15 and TRBJ1-1, with D perhaps TRBD1 (5 bases). V lost 1 base to trimming and J lost 0 bases, with 6 bases between them. This CDR3 is 14 amino acids long. CDR1 and CDR2 from the germline V gene are LNHNV and YYDKDF (reference sequence). CDR3 sequence reads: CATSRGGVNTEAFF. The CDR3 DNA reads as TGTGCCACCAGCAGAGGGGGGGTGAACACTGAAGCTTTCTTT.

V gene TRBV9 combines with J gene TRBJ1-1; tentatively, D is TRBD1 (6 bases). V lost 3 bases and J 0 bases, leaving 9 bases between the germline ends. The CDR3 sequence is 14 residues long. Germline V lookup: CDR1 SGDLS, CDR2 YYNGEE. The CDR3 loop reads CASSDGQLNTEAFF. In DNA form, the CDR3 reads TGTGCCAGCAGCGACGGACAGCTGAACACTGAAGCTTTCTTT.

CDR3: CASRENSGDSSYEQYF. The DNA for the CDR3 is TGTGCCAGCAGGGAAAATAGCGGGGACAGCTCCTACGAGCAGTACTTC. The chain recombines TRBV6-1 with TRBJ2-7; TRBD2 might be the D (8 bases). CDR1 and CDR2 (germline): MNHNS, SASEGT. This CDR3 is 16 amino acids long. V was trimmed by 6 bases and J by 0 bases, leaving 18 bases between them.

V is TRBV4-2 and J is TRBJ1-2, with D perhaps TRBD1 (5 bases). Trimming took off 4 bases at V and 4 bases at J, with 16 bases between the two ends. The CDR3 covers 15 residues. The germline CDR1 and CDR2 sequences are LGHNA and YNFKEQ. The CDR3 bases are TGTGCCAGCAGCCGGGGGGAGGGGATGCCCTATGGCTACACCTTC. This translates into CASSRGEGMPYGYTF.

This chain connects TRBV3-1 (or the pseudogene TRBV3-2) to TRBJ1-6; perhaps TRBD1 as D (6 bases). Trimming removed 4 bases from V and 7 bases from J, with 17 bases in between. Germline lookup yields CDR1 LGHDT and CDR2 YNNKEL (reference sequence). The CDR3 loop spans 16 amino acids. This chain's CDR3 is CASSRPGHGFNSPLHF. The CDR3 nucleotides read TGTGCCAGCAGCCGGCCGGGACACGGTTTCAATTCACCCCTCCACTTT.

This chain links TRBV7-9 with TRBJ1-3; weak D call: TRBD1 (6 bases). V lost 5 bases to trimming and J lost 4 bases, with 21 bases between them. This CDR3 is built from 17 residues. Germline V lookup: CDR1 SEHNR, CDR2 FQNEAQ (reference sequence). The DNA of the CDR3 is TGTGCCAGCAGCCCCAGCGTCGGGGGCCGTGCCGGAAACACCATATATTTT. It specifies CASSPSVGGRAGNTIYF.

The CDR3 spells CASSHGLARVYEQYF. As DNA, the CDR3 is TGTGCCAGCAGCCACGGACTAGCGCGGGTCTACGAGCAGTACTTC. The chain combines TRBV4-2 with TRBJ2-7, with 9 bases lining up with TRBD2. The CDR3 extends over 15 amino acids. Unmatched junction bases numbered 6, after V lost 3 bases and J lost 3 bases. Germline CDR1 is LGHNA and CDR2 is YNFKEQ.

This clone turned up a few times. The rearrangement joins TRBV2 to TRBJ2-1; D perhaps matches TRBD1 (6 bases). The V end lost 7 bases, the J end lost 15 bases, and 19 bases lay between the germline ends. CDR1 is SNHLY and CDR2 is FYNNEI in the germline V gene. The CDR3 loop spans 12 amino acids. CDR3 bases: TGTGCCAGCACCACAACAGGGTCCCGTGCGTTCTTC. Translated, it gives CASTTTGSRAFF.

This chain links TRBV4-1 with TRBJ2-1; D unclear. The CDR3 extends over 15 amino acids. Germline CDR1 reads MGHRA; CDR2 reads YSYEKL. V was trimmed by 2 bases and J by 1 base, leaving 9 bases between them. CDR3: CASSQFKGSYNEQFF. The DNA for the CDR3 is TGCGCCAGCAGCCAATTCAAGGGATCCTACAATGAGCAGTTCTTC.

The rearrangement links TRBV18 to TRBJ2-3, with 12 positions matching TRBD2. J lost 0 bases, V lost 1 base, and 5 bases had no gene match. The CDR3 runs 18 residues. The V gene's germline CDR1 is KGHSH and CDR2 LQKENI. This chain's CDR3 is CASSPRTGTSGSTDTQYF. DNA for the CDR3: TGTGCCAGCTCACCACGAACTGGGACTAGCGGGAGCACAGATACGCAGTATTTT.

The sample holds a few counts of this clone. The V call is TRBV7-2, the J call TRBJ2-2, with 8 bases fitting TRBD2. Trimming took 2 bases from V and 4 from J; bases not matched to a gene: 9. The germline CDR1 and CDR2 sequences are SGHTA and FQGNSA. This CDR3 is built from 17 residues. CDR3 coding DNA: TGTGCCAGCAGCTTACTCCCGGGGGGGCCTAGCACCGGGGAGCTGTTTTTT. Translation: CASSLLPGGPSTGELFF.

As for this clone: One end of the junction varies from germline; a read error may be responsible. This chain connects TRBV7-2 to TRBJ2-7; 7 nucleotides agree with TRBD2. Germline CDR1 reads SGHTA; CDR2 reads FQGNSA. CDR3 length equals 13 residues. The CDR3 reads CASSIAGSYEQYF. CDR3 coding DNA: TGTGCCAGCAGCATAGCGGGCTCCTACGAGCAGTACTTC.